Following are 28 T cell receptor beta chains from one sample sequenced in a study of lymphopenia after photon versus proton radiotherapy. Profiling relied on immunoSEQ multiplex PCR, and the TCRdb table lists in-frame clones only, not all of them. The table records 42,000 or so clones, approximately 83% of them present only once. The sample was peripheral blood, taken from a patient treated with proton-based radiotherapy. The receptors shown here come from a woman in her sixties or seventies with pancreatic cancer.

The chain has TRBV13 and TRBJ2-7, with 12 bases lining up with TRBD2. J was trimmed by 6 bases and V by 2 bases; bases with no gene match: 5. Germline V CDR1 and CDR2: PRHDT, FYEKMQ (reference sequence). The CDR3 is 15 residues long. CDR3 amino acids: CASSLRLAGDGEQYF. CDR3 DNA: TGTGCCAGCAGCTTACGACTAGCGGGAGACGGCGAGCAGTACTTC.

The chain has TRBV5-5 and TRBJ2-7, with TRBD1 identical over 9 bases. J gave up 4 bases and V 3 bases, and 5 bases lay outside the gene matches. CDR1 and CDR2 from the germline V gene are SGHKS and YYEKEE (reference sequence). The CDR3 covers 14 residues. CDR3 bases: TGTGCCAGCAGCTCCCCGGGACAGGGTTACGAGCAGTACTTC. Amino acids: CASSSPGQGYEQYF. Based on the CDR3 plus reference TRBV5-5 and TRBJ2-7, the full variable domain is DAGVTQSPTHLIKTRGQQVTLRCSPISGHKSVSWYQQVLGQGPQFIFQYYEKEERGRGNFPDRFSARQFPNYSSELNVNALLLGDSALYLCASSSPGQGYEQYFGPGTRLTVT.

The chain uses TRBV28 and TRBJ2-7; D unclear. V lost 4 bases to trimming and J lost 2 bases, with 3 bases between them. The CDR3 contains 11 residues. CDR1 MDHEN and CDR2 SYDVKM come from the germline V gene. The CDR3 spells CASSSPYEQYF. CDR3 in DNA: TGTGCCAGCAGTTCCCCCTACGAGCAGTACTTC.

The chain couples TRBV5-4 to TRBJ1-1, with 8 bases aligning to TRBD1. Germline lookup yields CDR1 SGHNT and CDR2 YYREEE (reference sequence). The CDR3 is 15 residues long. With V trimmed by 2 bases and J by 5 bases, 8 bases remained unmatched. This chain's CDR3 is CASSFAGGGGTEAFF. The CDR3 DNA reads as TGTGCCAGCAGCTTTGCAGGGGGCGGAGGTACTGAAGCTTTCTTT.

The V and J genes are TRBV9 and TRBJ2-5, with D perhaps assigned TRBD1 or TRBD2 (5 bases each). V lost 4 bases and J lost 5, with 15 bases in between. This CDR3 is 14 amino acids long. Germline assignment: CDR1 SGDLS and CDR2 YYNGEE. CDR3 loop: CASSPLEGLETQYF. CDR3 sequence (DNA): TGTGCCAGCAGCCCACTCGAGGGGTTGGAGACCCAGTACTTC.

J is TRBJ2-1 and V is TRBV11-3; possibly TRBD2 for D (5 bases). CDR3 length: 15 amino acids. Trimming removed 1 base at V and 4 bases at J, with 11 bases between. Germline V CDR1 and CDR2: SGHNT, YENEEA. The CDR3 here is CASSLGGKVYNEQFF. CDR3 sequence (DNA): TGTGCCAGCAGCTTAGGAGGGAAGGTGTACAATGAGCAGTTCTTC.

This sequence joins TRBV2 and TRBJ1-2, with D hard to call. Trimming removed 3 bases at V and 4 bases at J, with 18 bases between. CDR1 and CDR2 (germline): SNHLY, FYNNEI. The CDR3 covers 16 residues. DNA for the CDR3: TGTGCCAGCAGTGAGTGGAAAGGGTCTGGGTTCTATGGCTACACCTTC. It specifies CASSEWKGSGFYGYTF.

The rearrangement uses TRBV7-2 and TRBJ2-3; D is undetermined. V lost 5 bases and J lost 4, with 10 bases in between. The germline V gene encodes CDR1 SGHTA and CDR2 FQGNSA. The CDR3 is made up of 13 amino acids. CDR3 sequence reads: CASSLGMADTQYF. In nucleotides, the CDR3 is TGTGCCAGCAGCCTAGGGATGGCAGATACGCAGTATTTT.

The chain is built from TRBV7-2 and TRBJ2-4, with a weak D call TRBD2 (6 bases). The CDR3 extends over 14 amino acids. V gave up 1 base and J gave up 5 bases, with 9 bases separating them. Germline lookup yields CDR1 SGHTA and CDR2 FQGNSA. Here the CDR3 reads CASSLGGLQNIQYF. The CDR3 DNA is TGTGCCAGCAGCTTAGGGGGACTGCAAAACATTCAGTACTTC.

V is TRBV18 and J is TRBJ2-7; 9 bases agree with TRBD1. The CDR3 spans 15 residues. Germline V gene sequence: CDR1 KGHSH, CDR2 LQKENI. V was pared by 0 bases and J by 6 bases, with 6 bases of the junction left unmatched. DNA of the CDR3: TGTGCCAGCTCACCACCGGGACAGGGAGGATTCGAGCAGTACTTC. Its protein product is CASSPPGQGGFEQYF.

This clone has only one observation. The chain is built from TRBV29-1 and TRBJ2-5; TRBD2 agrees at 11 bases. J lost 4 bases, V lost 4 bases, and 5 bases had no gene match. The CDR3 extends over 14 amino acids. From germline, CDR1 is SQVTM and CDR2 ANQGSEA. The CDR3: CSVATSGSRETQYF. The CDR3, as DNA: TGCAGCGTTGCAACTAGCGGGAGTAGAGAGACCCAGTACTTC.

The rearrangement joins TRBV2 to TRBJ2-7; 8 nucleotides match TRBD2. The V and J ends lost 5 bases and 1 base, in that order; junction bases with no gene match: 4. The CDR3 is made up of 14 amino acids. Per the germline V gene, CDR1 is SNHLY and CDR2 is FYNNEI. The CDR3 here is CASSRSGSSYEQYF. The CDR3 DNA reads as TGTGCCAGCAGTAGAAGCGGGAGTTCCTACGAGCAGTACTTC.

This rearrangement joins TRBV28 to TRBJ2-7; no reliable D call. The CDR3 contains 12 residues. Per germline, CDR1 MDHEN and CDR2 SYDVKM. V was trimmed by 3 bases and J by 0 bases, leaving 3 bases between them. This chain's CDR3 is CASSFSSYEQYF. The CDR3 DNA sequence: TGTGCCAGCAGTTTTTCCTCCTACGAGCAGTACTTC.

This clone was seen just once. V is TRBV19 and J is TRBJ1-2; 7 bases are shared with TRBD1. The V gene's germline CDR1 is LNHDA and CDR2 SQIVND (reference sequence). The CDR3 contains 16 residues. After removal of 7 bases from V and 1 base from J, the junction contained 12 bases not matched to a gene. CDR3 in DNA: TGTGCCAGTACCCTGACAGGGATGATGGGTAACTATGGCTACACCTTC. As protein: CASTLTGMMGNYGYTF.

CDR3 amino acids: CASSTKGLNTEAFF. The DNA of the CDR3 is TGTGCCAGCAGCACCAAGGGATTGAACACTGAAGCTTTCTTT. This chain connects TRBV6-5 to TRBJ1-1; no definite D call. Trimming shortened V by 6 bases and J by 0 bases, and 11 bases separated the two germline ends. The CDR3 totals 14 residues. Looked up from germline, CDR1 is MNHEY and CDR2 is SVGAGI.

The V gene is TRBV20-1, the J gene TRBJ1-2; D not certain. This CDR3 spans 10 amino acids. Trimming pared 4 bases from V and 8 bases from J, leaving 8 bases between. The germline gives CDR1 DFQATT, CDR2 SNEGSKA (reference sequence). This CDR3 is CSANTWGYTF. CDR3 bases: TGCAGTGCTAATACTTGGGGCTACACCTTC.

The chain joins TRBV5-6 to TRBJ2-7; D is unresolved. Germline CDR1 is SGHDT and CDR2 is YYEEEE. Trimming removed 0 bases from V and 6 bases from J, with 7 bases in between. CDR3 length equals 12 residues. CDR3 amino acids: CASSLGAPEQYF. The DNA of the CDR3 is TGTGCCAGCAGCTTGGGGGCGCCCGAGCAGTACTTC.

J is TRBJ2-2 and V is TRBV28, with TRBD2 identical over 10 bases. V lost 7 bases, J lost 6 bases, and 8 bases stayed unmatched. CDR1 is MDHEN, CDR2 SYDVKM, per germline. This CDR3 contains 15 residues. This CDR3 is CASTPGLASAGELFF. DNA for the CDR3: TGTGCCAGCACCCCGGGACTAGCGAGCGCCGGGGAGCTGTTTTTT. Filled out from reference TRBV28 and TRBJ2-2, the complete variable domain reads DVKVTQSSRYLVKRTGEKVFLECVQDMDHENMFWYRQDPGLGLRLIYFSYDVKMKEKGDIPEGYSVSREKKERFSLILESASTNQTSMYLCASTPGLASAGELFFGEGSRLTVL.

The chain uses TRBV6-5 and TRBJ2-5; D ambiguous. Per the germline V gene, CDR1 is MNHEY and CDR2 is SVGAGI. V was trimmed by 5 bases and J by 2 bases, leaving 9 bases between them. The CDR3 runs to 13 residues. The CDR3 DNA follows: TGTGCCAGCAGTCAATCTAGTCAAGAGACCCAGTACTTC. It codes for CASSQSSQETQYF.

The chain's CDR3 is CASSQGGRTTNYGYTF. In nucleotides, the CDR3 is TGCGCCAGCAGCCAAGGAGGCAGGACGACTAACTATGGCTACACCTTC. This chain uses TRBV4-3 with TRBJ1-2, with D hard to call. Trimming stripped 1 base from V and 0 bases from J, with 12 bases between. Per germline, CDR1 LGHNA and CDR2 YSLEER. The CDR3 covers 16 residues.

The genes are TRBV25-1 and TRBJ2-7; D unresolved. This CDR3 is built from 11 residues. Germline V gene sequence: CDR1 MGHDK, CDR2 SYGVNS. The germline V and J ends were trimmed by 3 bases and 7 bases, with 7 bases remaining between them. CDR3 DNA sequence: TGTGCCAGCAGTGAGGGCGCTGAGCAGTACTTC. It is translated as CASSEGAEQYF.

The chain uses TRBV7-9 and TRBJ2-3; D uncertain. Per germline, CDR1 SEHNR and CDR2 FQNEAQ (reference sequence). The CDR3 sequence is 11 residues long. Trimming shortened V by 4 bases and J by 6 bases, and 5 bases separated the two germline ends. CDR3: CASSSADTQYF. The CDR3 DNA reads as TGTGCCAGCAGCTCGGCGGATACGCAGTATTTT. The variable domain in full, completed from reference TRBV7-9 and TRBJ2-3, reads DTGVSQNPRHKITKRGQNVTFRCDPISEHNRLYWYRQTLGQGPEFLTYFQNEAQLEKSRLLSDRFSAERPKGSFSTLEIQRTEQGDSAMYLCASSSADTQYFGPGTRLTVL.

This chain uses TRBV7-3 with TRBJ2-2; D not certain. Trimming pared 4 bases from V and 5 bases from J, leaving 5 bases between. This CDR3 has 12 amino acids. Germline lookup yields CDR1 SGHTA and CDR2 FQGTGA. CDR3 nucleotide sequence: TGTGCCAGCAGCTCTAGGACCGGGGAGCTGTTTTTT. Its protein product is CASSSRTGELFF.

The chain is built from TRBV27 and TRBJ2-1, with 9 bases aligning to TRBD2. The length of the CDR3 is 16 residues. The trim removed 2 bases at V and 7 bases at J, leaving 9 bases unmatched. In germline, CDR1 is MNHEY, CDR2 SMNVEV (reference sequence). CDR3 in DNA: TGTGCCAGCAGTTTAGGGCGGGAGGGCCGCCGAAATGAGCAGTTCTTC. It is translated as CASSLGREGRRNEQFF.

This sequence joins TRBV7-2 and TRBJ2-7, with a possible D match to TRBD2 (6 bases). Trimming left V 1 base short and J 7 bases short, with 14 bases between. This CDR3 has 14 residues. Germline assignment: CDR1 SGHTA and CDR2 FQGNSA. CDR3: CASSLDGRGEEQYF. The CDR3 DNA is TGTGCCAGCAGCTTAGACGGGCGGGGTGAAGAGCAGTACTTC.

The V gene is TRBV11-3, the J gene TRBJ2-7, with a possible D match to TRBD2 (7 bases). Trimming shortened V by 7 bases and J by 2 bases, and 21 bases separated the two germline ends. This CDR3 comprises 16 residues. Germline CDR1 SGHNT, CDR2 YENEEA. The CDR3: CASNQARAGAPYEQYF. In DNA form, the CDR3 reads TGTGCCAGCAACCAGGCCCGGGCGGGGGCCCCCTACGAGCAGTACTTC.

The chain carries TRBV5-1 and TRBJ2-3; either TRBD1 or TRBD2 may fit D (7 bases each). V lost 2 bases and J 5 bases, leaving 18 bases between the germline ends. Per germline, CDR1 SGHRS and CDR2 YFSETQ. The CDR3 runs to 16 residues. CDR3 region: CASSLRETGRGDTQYF. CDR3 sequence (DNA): TGCGCCAGCAGCTTACGGGAGACAGGGAGGGGAGATACGCAGTATTTT.

The CDR3 protein is CASRNSQPGANVLTF. CDR3 nucleotide sequence: TGTGCCAGCAGGAACTCACAGCCTGGGGCCAACGTCCTGACTTTC. The chain combines TRBV6-5 with TRBJ2-6, with no clear D. Germline V lookup: CDR1 MNHEY, CDR2 SVGAGI. This CDR3 is 15 amino acids long. The V end lost 6 bases, the J end lost 2 bases, and 11 bases lay between the germline ends.